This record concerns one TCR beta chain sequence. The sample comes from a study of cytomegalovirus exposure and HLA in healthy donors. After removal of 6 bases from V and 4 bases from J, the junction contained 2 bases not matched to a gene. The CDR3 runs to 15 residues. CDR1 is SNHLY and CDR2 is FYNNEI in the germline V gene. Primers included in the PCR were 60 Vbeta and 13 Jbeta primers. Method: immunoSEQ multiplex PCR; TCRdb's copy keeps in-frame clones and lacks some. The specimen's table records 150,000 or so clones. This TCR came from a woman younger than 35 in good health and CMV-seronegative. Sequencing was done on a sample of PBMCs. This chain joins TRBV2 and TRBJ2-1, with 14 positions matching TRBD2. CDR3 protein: CASRGLAGAYNEQFF. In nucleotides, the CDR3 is TGTGCCAGCAGGGGACTAGCGGGGGCGTACAATGAGCAGTTCTTC.